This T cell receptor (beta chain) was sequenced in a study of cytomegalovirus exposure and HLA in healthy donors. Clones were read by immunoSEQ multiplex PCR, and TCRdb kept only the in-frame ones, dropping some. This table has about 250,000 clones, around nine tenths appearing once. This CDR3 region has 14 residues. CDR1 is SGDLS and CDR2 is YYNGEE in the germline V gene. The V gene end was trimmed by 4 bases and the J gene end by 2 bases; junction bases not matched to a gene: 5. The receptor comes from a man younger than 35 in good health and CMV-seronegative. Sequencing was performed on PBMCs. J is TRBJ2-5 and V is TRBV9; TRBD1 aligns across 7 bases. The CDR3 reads CASSPGQLQETQYF. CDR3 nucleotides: TGTGCCAGCAGCCCGGGACAGCTACAAGAGACCCAGTACTTC.